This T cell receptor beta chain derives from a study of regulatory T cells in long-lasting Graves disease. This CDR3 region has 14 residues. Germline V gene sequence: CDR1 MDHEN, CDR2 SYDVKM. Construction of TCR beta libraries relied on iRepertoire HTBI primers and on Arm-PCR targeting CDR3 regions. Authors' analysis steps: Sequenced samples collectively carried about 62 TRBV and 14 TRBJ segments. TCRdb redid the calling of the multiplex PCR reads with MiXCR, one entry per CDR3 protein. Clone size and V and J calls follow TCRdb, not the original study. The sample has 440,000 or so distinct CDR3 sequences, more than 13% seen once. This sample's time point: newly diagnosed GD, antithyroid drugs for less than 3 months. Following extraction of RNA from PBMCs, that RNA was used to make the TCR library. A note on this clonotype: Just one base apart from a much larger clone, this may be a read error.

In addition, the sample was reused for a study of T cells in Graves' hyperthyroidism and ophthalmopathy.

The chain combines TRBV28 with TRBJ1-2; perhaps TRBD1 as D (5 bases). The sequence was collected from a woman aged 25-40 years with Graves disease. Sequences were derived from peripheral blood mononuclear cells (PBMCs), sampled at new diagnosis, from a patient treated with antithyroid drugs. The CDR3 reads CASRPWGDNYGHTF. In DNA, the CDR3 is TGTGCCAGCAGGCCTTGGGGGGATAACTATGGCCACACCTTC.